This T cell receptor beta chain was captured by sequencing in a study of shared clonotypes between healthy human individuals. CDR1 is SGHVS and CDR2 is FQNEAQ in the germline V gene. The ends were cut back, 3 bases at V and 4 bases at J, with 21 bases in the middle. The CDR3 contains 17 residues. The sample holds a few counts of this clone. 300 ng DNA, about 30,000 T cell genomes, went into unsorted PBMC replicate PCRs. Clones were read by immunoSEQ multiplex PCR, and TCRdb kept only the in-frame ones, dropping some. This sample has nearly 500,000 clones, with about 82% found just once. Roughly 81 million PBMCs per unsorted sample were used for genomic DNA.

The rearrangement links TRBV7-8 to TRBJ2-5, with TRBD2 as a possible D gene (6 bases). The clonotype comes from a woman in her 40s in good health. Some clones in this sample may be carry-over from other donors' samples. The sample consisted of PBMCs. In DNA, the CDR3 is TGTGCCAGCAGCTTGAGACTTGGGTCGGGAGTTGGAGAGACCCAGTACTTC. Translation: CASSLRLGSGVGETQYF.